This T cell receptor (beta chain) was identified in a study of cytomegalovirus exposure and HLA in healthy donors. CDR1 is SGHAT, CDR2 FQNNGV, per germline. With 1 base clipped from V and 2 bases from J, the junction kept 5 bases outside the gene matches. The length of the CDR3 is 17 residues. The PCR was carried out with 60 Vbeta primers and 13 Jbeta primers. Profiling relied on immunoSEQ multiplex PCR, and the TCRdb table lists in-frame clones only, not all of them. This table has about 110,000 clones, around 76% appearing once. Donors consisted of healthy bone marrow donors. V gene TRBV11-2 combines with J gene TRBJ2-3; 11 bases are shared with TRBD2. This clonotype originated in a man aged 25 to 40 in good health and CMV-seropositive. The sample consisted of PBMCs. CDR3 DNA: TGTGCCAGCAGCTTAGGACTAGCGGGGACCATCACAGATACGCAGTATTTT. It is translated as CASSLGLAGTITDTQYF.